The entry that follows covers one T cell receptor beta chain sequence. This entry is derived from a study of blood T cell repertoires in COVID-19. Using immunoSEQ multiplex PCR, the repertoire was profiled, and TCRdb retains in-frame clones only, with some absent. The sample shows 250,000 to 350,000 clones, around 88% of them seen only once. The CDR3 runs 16 residues. Germline V gives CDR1 MDHEN, CDR2 SYDVKM. J gave up 3 bases and V 7 bases, and 13 bases lay outside the gene matches. The TCR sequence derives from a woman in her forties who had recovered from COVID-19. The J gene is TRBJ2-7, the V gene TRBV28; 9 nucleotides line up with TRBD1. The specimen sequenced was PBMCs or T cells enriched from blood (not recorded which). The CDR3 here is CASIRSPGQGLYEQYF. Written as DNA, the CDR3 is TGTGCCAGCATCCGGTCCCCGGGACAGGGCCTCTACGAGCAGTACTTC.